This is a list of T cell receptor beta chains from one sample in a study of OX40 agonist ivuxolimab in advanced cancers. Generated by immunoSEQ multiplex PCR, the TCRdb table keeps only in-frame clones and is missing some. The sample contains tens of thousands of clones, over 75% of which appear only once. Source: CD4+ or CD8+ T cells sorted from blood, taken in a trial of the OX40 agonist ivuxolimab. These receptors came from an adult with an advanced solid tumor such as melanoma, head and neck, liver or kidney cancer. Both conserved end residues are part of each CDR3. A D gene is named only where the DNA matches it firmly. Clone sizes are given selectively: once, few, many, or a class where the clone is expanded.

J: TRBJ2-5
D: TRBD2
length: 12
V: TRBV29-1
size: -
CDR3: CSVTSGEETQYF
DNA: TGCAGCGTGACTAGCGGAGAAGAGACCCAGTACTTC

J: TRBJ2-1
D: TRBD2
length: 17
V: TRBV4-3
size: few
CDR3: CASSQGGWTSGSDEQFF
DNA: TGCGCCAGCAGCCAAGGTGGTTGGACTAGCGGGAGTGATGAGCAGTTCTTC

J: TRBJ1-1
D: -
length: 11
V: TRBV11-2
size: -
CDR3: CASTGDTEAFF
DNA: TGTGCCAGCACCGGGGACACTGAAGCTTTCTTT

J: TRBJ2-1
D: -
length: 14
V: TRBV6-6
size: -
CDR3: CASKAGAQGNEQFF
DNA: TGTGCCAGCAAGGCGGGGGCTCAGGGGAATGAGCAGTTCTTC

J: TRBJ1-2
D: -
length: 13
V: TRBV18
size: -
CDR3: CASSLDGAYGYTF
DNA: TGTGCCAGCTCACTGGACGGTGCCTATGGCTACACCTTC

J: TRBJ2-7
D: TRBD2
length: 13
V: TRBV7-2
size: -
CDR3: CASSIGTSGEQYF
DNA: TGTGCCAGCAGCATCGGGACTAGCGGCGAGCAGTACTTC

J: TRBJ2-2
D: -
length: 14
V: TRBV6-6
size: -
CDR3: CASKTGGNTGELFF
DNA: TGTGCCAGCAAGACCGGGGGGAACACCGGGGAGCTGTTTTTT

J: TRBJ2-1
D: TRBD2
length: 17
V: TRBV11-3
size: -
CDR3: CASSLAPSTSGNNEQFF
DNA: TGTGCCAGCAGCTTAGCCCCGTCCACTAGCGGGAACAATGAGCAGTTCTTC

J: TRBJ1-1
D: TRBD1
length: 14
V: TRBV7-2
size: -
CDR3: CASRVRQGETEAFF
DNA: TGTGCCAGCAGAGTCCGACAGGGCGAGACTGAAGCTTTCTTT

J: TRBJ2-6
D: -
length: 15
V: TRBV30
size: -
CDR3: CACRNRESGANVLTF
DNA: TGTGCCTGCAGGAACAGGGAGTCGGGGGCCAACGTCCTGACTTTC

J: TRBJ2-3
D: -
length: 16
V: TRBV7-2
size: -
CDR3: CASRRGTYISTDTQYF
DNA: TGTGCCAGCAGACGGGGGACTTACATTAGCACAGATACGCAGTATTTT

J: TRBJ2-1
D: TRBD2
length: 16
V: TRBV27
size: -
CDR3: CASSLLALAEVDEQFF
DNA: TGTGCCAGCAGTTTATTGGCGCTAGCGGAGGTAGATGAGCAGTTCTTC

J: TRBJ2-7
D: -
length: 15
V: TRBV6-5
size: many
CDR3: CASRGGLGSSYEQYF
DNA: TGTGCCAGCAGAGGGGGGCTTGGAAGCTCCTACGAGCAGTACTTC

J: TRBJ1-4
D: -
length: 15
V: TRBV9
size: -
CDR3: CASSVSPTVVEKLFF
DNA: TGTGCCAGCAGCGTAAGTCCGACAGTAGTTGAAAAACTGTTTTTT

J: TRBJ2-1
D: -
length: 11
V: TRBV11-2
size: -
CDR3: CASSLLREQFF
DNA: TGTGCCAGCAGCTTACTAAGGGAGCAGTTCTTC

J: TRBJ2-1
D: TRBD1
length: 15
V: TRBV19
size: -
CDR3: CASSLRGSSYNEQFF
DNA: TGTGCCAGTAGCCTCAGGGGGAGCTCCTACAATGAGCAGTTCTTC

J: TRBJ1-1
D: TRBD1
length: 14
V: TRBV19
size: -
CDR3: CASIGTDQNTEAFF
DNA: TGTGCCAGTATCGGGACAGACCAGAACACTGAAGCTTTCTTT

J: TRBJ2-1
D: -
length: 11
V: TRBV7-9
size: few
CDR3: CASSPQAEQFF
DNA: TGTGCCAGCAGCCCCCAAGCTGAGCAGTTCTTC

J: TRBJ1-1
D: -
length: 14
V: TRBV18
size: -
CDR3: CASSPPSRAGVAFF
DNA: TGTGCCAGCTCACCACCGAGCAGGGCTGGGGTAGCTTTCTTT

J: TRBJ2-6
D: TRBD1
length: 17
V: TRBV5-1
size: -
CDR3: CASSTGQGASGANVLTF
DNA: TGCGCCAGCAGCACGGGACAGGGGGCGTCTGGGGCCAACGTCCTGACTTTC

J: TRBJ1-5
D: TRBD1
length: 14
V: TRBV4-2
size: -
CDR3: CASSQGTGNQPQHF
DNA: TGTGCCAGCAGCCAGGGGACAGGCAATCAGCCCCAGCATTTT

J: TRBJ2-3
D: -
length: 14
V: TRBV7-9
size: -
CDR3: CASSPGLSTDTQYF
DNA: TGTGCCAGCAGCCCGGGACTCAGCACAGATACGCAGTATTTT

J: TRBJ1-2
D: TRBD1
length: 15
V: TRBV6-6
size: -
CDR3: CASSKDRGRSWGYTF
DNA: TGTGCCAGCAGCAAAGACAGGGGGCGAAGTTGGGGCTACACCTTC

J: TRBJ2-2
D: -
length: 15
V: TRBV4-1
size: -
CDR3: CASSQRTENTGELFF
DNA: TGCGCCAGCAGCCAACGGACAGAGAACACCGGGGAGCTGTTTTTT

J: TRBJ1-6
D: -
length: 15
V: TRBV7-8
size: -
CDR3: CASSLETGYNSPLHF
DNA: TGTGCCAGCAGCTTAGAAACAGGCTATAATTCACCCCTCCACTTT

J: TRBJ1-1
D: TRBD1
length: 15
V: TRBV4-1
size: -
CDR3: CASRRATGTGMEAFF
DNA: TGCGCCAGCAGGCGGGCTACCGGGACAGGGATGGAAGCTTTCTTT

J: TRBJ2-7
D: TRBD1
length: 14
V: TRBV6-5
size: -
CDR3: CASRDLTGRSEQYF
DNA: TGTGCCAGCAGGGATCTGACAGGGAGAAGCGAGCAGTACTTC

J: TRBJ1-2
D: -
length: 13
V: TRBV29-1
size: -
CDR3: CSALATGIYGYTF
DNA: TGCAGCGCCCTGGCCACAGGGATCTATGGCTACACCTTC

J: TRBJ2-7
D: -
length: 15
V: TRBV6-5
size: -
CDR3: CASSYFRGIAYEQYF
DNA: TGTGCCAGCAGTTACTTCCGCGGGATAGCCTACGAGCAGTACTTC

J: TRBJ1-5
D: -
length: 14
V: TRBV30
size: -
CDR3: CAWSGGGSNQPQHF
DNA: TGTGCCTGGAGTGGGGGGGGGAGCAATCAGCCCCAGCATTTT

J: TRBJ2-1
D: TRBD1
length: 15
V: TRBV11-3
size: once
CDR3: CASSPRDRGPNEQFF
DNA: TGTGCCAGCAGCCCACGGGACAGGGGGCCTAATGAGCAGTTCTTC

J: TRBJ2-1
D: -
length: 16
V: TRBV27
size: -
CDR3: CASSLSWEDLVSEQFF
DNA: TGTGCCAGCAGTTTATCTTGGGAGGATCTGGTTAGTGAGCAGTTCTTC

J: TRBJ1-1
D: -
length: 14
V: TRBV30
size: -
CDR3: CAWKEGGRTTEAFF
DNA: TGTGCCTGGAAGGAGGGGGGTCGAACCACTGAAGCTTTCTTT

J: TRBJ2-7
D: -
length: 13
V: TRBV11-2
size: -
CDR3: CASSSGLGDEQYF
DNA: TGTGCCAGCAGCTCGGGCCTTGGCGACGAGCAGTACTTC

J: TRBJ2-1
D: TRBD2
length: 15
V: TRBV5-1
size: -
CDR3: CASSLRAGGPGEQFF
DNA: TGCGCCAGCAGCTTGAGAGCGGGAGGGCCAGGAGAGCAGTTCTTC

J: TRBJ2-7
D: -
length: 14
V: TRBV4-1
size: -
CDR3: CASSQAAVSYEQYF
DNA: TGCGCCAGCAGCCAAGCCGCAGTTTCCTACGAGCAGTACTTC

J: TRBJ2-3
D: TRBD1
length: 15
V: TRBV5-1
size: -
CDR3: CASSLQGMGTDTQYF
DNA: TGCGCCAGCAGCTTACAGGGGATGGGTACAGATACGCAGTATTTT

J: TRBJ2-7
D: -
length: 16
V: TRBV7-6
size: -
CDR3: CASSLNLGRTAYEQYF
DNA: TGTGCCAGCAGCTTAAATCTGGGACGGACAGCCTACGAGCAGTACTTC

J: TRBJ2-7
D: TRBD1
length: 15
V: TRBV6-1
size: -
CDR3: CASNSRDRGSYEQYF
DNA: TGTGCCAGCAATAGCCGGGACAGGGGATCCTACGAGCAGTACTTC

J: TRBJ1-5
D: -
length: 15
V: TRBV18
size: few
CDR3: CASSPQQGEGQPQHF
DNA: TGTGCCAGCTCACCTCAACAGGGAGAGGGTCAGCCCCAGCATTTT

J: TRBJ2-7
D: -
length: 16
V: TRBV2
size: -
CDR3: CASSEPGSTNSYEQYF
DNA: TGTGCCAGCAGTGAACCCGGTTCTACAAATTCCTACGAGCAGTACTTC

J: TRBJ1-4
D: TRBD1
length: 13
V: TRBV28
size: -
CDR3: CASSLGQDKKLFF
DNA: TGTGCCAGCAGCCTCGGACAGGATAAAAAACTGTTTTTT

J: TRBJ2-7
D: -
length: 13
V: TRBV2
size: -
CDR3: CASQLGAFGEQYF
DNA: TGTGCCAGTCAGCTTGGAGCTTTTGGCGAGCAGTACTTC

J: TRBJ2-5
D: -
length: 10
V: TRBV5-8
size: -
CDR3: CASFRETQYF
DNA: TGTGCCAGCTTTAGGGAGACCCAGTACTTC

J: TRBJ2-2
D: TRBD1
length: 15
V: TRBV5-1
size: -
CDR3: CASSVLGQGAGELFF
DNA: TGCGCCAGCAGTGTGTTGGGACAGGGGGCCGGGGAGCTGTTTTTT

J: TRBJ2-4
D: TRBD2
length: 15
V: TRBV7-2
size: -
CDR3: CASSTLAGESNIQYF
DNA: TGTGCCAGCAGCACACTAGCGGGAGAGTCAAACATTCAGTACTTC

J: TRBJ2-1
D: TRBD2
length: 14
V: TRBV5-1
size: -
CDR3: CASRTSAAANEQFF
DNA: TGCGCCAGCAGAACTAGCGCCGCCGCCAATGAGCAGTTCTTC

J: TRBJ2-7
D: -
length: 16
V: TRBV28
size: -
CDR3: CASSLSSGRFSYEQYF
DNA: TGTGCCAGCAGTTTAAGTTCGGGCAGGTTCTCCTACGAGCAGTACTTC

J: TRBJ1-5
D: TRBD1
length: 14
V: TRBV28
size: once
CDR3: CASSSGQGNQPQHF
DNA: TGTGCCAGCAGTTCTGGACAGGGCAATCAGCCCCAGCATTTT

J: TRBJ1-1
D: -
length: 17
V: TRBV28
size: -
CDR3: CASSLGHRESAVTEAFF
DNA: TGTGCCAGCAGTTTAGGGCACAGGGAGAGCGCCGTTACTGAAGCTTTCTTT